A selection of T cell receptor beta chains follows, all from one sample in a study of OX40 agonist ivuxolimab in advanced cancers. The assay was immunoSEQ multiplex PCR, and TCRdb's table has in-frame clones only and misses some. The top ten hold roughly an eighth of the sample, which has about 52,000 clones, 94% seen once. This specimen consisted of CD4+ or CD8+ T cells sorted from blood, obtained in a trial of the OX40 agonist ivuxolimab. Receptor source: an adult with an advanced solid tumor such as melanoma, head and neck, liver or kidney cancer. The CDR3 runs from the conserved cysteine through the conserved F or W. D genes are given only for firm matches. Size is stated for part of the rows, as once, few or many counts, or as a class when the clone is expanded.

V	size	D	J	CDR3	DNA
TRBV7-6	.	.	TRBJ2-1	CASSLVPPVIAGSYNEQFF	TGTGCCAGCAGCTTAGTCCCCCCCGTGATAGCAGGCTCCTACAATGAGCAGTTCTTC
TRBV9	.	.	TRBJ2-7	CASSVAGGPDEQYF	TGTGCCAGCAGCGTAGCAGGAGGGCCCGACGAGCAGTACTTC
TRBV28	once	TRBD2	TRBJ2-7	CASSLEGGRGTYEQYF	TGTGCCAGCAGTTTAGAGGGCGGGAGGGGGACCTACGAGCAGTACTTC
TRBV2	.	.	TRBJ2-1	CARQGSSGVGNEQFF	TGTGCCAGACAGGGGTCTAGCGGAGTGGGGAATGAGCAGTTCTTC
TRBV13	.	TRBD1	TRBJ1-5	CASSLDRGVEPQHF	TGTGCCAGCAGCTTGGACAGGGGGGTCGAGCCCCAGCATTTT
TRBV25-1	.	.	TRBJ2-7	CASSSGISTYEQYF	TGTGCCAGCAGTTCCGGGATCTCAACCTACGAGCAGTACTTC
TRBV18	.	.	TRBJ2-1	CASSPREDVSSYNEQFF	TGTGCCAGCTCACCCAGAGAGGACGTTAGCTCCTACAATGAGCAGTTCTTC
TRBV7-9	.	.	TRBJ2-5	CASSAPGQGIETQYF	TGTGCCAGCAGCGCGCCGGGACAAGGGATAGAGACCCAGTACTTC
TRBV6-1	.	TRBD2	TRBJ2-3	CASSETSGFTDTQYF	TGTGCCAGCAGTGAGACTAGCGGGTTCACAGATACGCAGTATTTT
TRBV13	.	TRBD1	TRBJ2-7	CASSGRTGGHYEQYF	TGTGCCAGCAGCGGCCGGACAGGGGGGCACTACGAGCAGTACTTC
TRBV6-5	.	.	TRBJ2-5	CASSWYTPQETQYF	TGTGCCAGCAGTTGGTACACCCCCCAAGAGACCCAGTACTTC
TRBV13	once	TRBD2	TRBJ2-2	CASSNPLAGEYTGELFF	TGTGCCAGCAGCAACCCTCTAGCGGGAGAGTACACCGGGGAGCTGTTTTTT
TRBV13	.	.	TRBJ1-2	CASSLGGQHSYGYTF	TGTGCCAGCAGCTTAGGCGGTCAGCATTCCTATGGCTACACCTTC
TRBV2	.	.	TRBJ2-7	CASRGTENYEQYF	TGTGCCAGCAGGGGGACCGAGAACTACGAGCAGTACTTC
TRBV6-4	once	TRBD2	TRBJ2-1	CARGTSGNNEQFF	TGTGCCAGAGGGACTAGCGGAAACAATGAGCAGTTCTTC
TRBV30	.	.	TRBJ1-1	CAWSLPGANTEAFF	TGTGCCTGGAGTCTCCCGGGGGCGAACACTGAAGCTTTCTTT
TRBV7-2	once	.	TRBJ2-1	CASSLGVGDEQFF	TGTGCCAGCAGCTTGGGAGTAGGCGATGAGCAGTTCTTC
TRBV18	once	.	TRBJ1-1	CASSPGPGPSLEAFF	TGTGCCAGCTCACCAGGGCCAGGGCCCAGCCTTGAAGCTTTCTTT
TRBV29-1	.	.	TRBJ2-7	CSVDTGKYEQYF	TGCAGCGTTGATACAGGGAAGTACGAGCAGTACTTC
TRBV6-1	.	.	TRBJ2-7	CASGTTAQGNEQYF	TGTGCCAGCGGTACAACAGCGCAAGGAAACGAGCAGTACTTC
TRBV9	.	TRBD2	TRBJ2-1	CASSVTSDPYNEQFF	TGTGCCAGCAGCGTCACTAGCGACCCCTACAATGAGCAGTTCTTC
TRBV5-1	.	.	TRBJ2-7	CASSFDGVSYEQYF	TGCGCCAGCAGCTTTGACGGGGTCTCCTACGAGCAGTACTTC
TRBV6-6	.	.	TRBJ1-1	CASTLTEMNTEAFF	TGTGCCAGCACCTTAACAGAGATGAACACTGAAGCTTTCTTT
TRBV5-1	.	.	TRBJ2-2	CASSLWVMSDGELFF	TGCGCCAGCAGCTTGTGGGTAATGAGCGACGGGGAGCTGTTTTTT
TRBV11-2	once	.	TRBJ2-3	CASSFIMTDTQYF	TGTGCCAGCAGCTTCATAATGACAGATACGCAGTATTTT
TRBV18	.	TRBD2	TRBJ2-7	CASSHRGVAGADEQYF	TGTGCCAGCTCCCACCGGGGAGTGGCGGGAGCGGACGAGCAGTACTTC
TRBV4-3	.	.	TRBJ2-7	CASSRDRDPGNEQYF	TGCGCCAGCAGCCGGGACCGGGACCCTGGAAACGAGCAGTACTTC
TRBV9	once	.	TRBJ2-5	CASSVESRSPQETQYF	TGTGCCAGCAGCGTAGAATCTAGGTCGCCCCAAGAGACCCAGTACTTC
TRBV29-1	.	.	TRBJ1-2	CSASGAGPNYGYTF	TGCAGCGCTTCAGGGGCCGGTCCTAACTATGGCTACACCTTC
TRBV12-5	.	TRBD2	TRBJ2-7	CASGLSGAYEQYF	TGTGCTAGTGGTTTGAGCGGGGCCTACGAGCAGTACTTC
TRBV5-1	once	TRBD1	TRBJ1-1	CASSITGAGDTEAFF	TGCGCCAGCAGCATTACAGGGGCCGGGGACACTGAAGCTTTCTTT
TRBV30	.	TRBD1	TRBJ1-4	CAWSTGTGLNEKLFF	TGTGCCTGGAGCACAGGGACAGGGCTAAATGAAAAACTGTTTTTT
TRBV27	.	.	TRBJ1-1	CASRLGQGDTEAFF	TGTGCCAGCAGGCTCGGCCAGGGAGACACTGAAGCTTTCTTT
TRBV5-1	.	TRBD1	TRBJ2-5	CASSPDRAETQYF	TGCGCCAGCAGCCCCGACAGGGCGGAGACCCAGTACTTC
TRBV5-6	.	.	TRBJ2-1	CASSASTGQFF	TGTGCCAGCAGCGCGTCGACAGGGCAGTTCTTC
TRBV11-2	once	.	TRBJ1-1	CASSFWGDTEAFF	TGTGCCAGCAGCTTTTGGGGAGACACTGAAGCTTTCTTT
TRBV4-3	once	.	TRBJ2-3	CASSQSIAESDTQYF	TGCGCCAGCAGCCAATCCATAGCGGAGTCAGATACGCAGTATTTT
TRBV29-1	.	.	TRBJ2-1	CSVERVNEQFF	TGCAGCGTTGAACGCGTCAATGAGCAGTTCTTC
TRBV28	.	TRBD2	TRBJ2-1	CASSLGGGAPYNEQFF	TGTGCCAGCAGTTTGGGGGGGGGAGCACCATACAATGAGCAGTTCTTC
TRBV9	.	.	TRBJ2-2	CASSVATRGAGDTGELFF	TGTGCCAGCAGCGTAGCTACACGGGGGGCCGGGGACACCGGGGAGCTGTTTTTT
TRBV20-1	.	.	TRBJ1-3	CSARDGNTIYF	TGCAGTGCTAGGGATGGAAACACCATATATTTT
TRBV27	.	TRBD1	TRBJ1-1	CASSLAGGWVNTEAFF	TGTGCCAGCAGTTTAGCAGGGGGCTGGGTGAACACTGAAGCTTTCTTT